This T cell receptor beta chain was sequenced during a study of T cell responses to AZD1222 COVID-19 vaccine. In regard to this clone: What it recognizes is unknown. Germline and junction disagree at one end, which may indicate a read error.

Findings and caveats of the study: Compared with day 0, the breadth and depth of the Spike-specific TCR repertoire rose significantly after two doses of AZD1222. Nearly half of unique spike-specific TCRs reportedly avoided B.1.351 and B.1.1.7 mutated regions. Along spike, vaccine-associated CD4 TCRs were found throughout, with dominance at 160-218 and 743-854.

The table came from immunoSEQ multiplex PCR; TCRdb's copy has only in-frame clones and leaves some out. The profile shows 20,000 to 30,000 clones, approximately 86% of them singletons. There are 15 residues in the CDR3. Germline V gives CDR1 LGHDT, CDR2 YNNKEL (reference sequence). The TCR sequence derives from an adult who received the AZD1222 COVID-19 vaccine. Sample: peripheral blood, taken 28 days after the second AZD1222 dose. V usage is TRBV3-1 (or the pseudogene TRBV3-2) and J usage is TRBJ1-2, with 7 bases matching TRBD1. CDR3 residues: CASSQGTVWGYGYTF. CDR3 DNA sequence: TGTGCCAGCAGTCAAGGGACAGTCTGGGGCTATGGCTACACCTTC.